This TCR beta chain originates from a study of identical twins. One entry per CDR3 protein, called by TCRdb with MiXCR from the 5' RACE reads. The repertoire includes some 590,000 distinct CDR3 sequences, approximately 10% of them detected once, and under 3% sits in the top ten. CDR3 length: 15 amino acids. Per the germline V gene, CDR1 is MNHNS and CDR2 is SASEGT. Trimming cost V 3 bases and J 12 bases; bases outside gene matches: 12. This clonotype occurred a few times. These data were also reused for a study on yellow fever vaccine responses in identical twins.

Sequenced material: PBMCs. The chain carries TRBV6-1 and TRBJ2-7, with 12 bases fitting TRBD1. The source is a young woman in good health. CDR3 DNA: TGTGCCAGCAGTGACGCCGGGACAGGGGGCGAGGATAGGTACTTC. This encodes CASSDAGTGGEDRYF.